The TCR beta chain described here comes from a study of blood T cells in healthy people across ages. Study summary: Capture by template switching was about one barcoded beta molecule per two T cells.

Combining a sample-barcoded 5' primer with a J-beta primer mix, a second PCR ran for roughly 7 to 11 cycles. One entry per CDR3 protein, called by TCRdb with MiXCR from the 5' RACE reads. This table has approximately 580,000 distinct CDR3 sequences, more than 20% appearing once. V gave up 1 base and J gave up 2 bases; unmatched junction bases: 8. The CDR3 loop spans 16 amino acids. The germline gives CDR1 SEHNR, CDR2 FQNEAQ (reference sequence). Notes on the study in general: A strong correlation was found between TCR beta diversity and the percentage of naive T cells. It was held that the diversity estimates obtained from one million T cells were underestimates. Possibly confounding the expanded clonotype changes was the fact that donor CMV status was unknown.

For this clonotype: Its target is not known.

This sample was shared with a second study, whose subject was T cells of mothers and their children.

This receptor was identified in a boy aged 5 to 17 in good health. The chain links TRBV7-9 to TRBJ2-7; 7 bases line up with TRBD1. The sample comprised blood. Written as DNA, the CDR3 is TGTGCCAGCAGCTTAGTTTACTGGGACAGAACCTACGAGCAGTACTTC. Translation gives CASSLVYWDRTYEQYF.